This TCR beta chain was sequenced for a study of blood T cells in healthy people across ages. Whole-study results and caveats: As age increased, TCR beta diversity per million T cells fell in a roughly linear fashion.

A second 7 to 11 cycle PCR used barcoded and J-beta primers. The template-switch adaptor was a 5' adaptor with 12 random nucleotides. It tagged each cDNA molecule. TCRdb analysed the 5' RACE reads with MiXCR anew, one entry per CDR3 protein. Of 800,000 or so distinct CDR3 sequences detected, around 25% appear once; the ten largest clones hold more than 3%. J was trimmed by 0 bases and V by 4 bases; bases with no gene match: 5. Germline CDR1 is DFQATT and CDR2 is SNEGSKA (reference sequence). The CDR3 covers 14 residues. The sample holds many counts of this clonotype. The antigen is undetermined. Separately, the same data were catalogued under a study of T cells of mothers and their children. That study adds: Versus unrelated pairs, overlap was slightly higher in related mother-child pairs, without reaching significance. Sequencing revealed no T cell clones that were persistent and microchimeric.

The sequence came from a boy aged 5 to 17 in good health. This chain connects TRBV20-1 to TRBJ2-7; TRBD1 matches 8 bases. Sequenced input: blood. For the CDR3, the DNA is TGCAGTGCTATGGACAGGGCCGGCTCCTACGAGCAGTACTTC. This translates into CSAMDRAGSYEQYF.